Following are 4 T cell receptor beta chains from one sample sequenced in a study of blood T cell repertoires in COVID-19. Clones were read by immunoSEQ multiplex PCR, and TCRdb kept only the in-frame ones, dropping some. Of around 200,000 clones in the sample, 70% to 90% were seen once. The specimen sequenced was PBMCs or T cells enriched from blood (not recorded which). The receptors were gathered from a man in his forties or fifties who had recovered from COVID-19.

The rearrangement uses TRBV30 and TRBJ1-6, with 9 bases that match TRBD1. The CDR3 is made up of 14 amino acids. CDR1 and CDR2 (germline): GTSNPN, SVGIG (reference sequence). Trimming removed 6 bases from V and 6 bases from J; junction bases left unmatched: 6. In nucleotides, the CDR3 is TGTGCCTGTAAGACAGGGGGTAGTAATTCACCCCTCCACTTT. As protein: CACKTGGSNSPLHF. The variable domain in full, with the rest retrieved from reference TRBV30 and TRBJ1-6, is SQTIHQWPATLVQPVGSPLSLECTVEGTSNPNLYWYRQAAGRGLQLLFYSVGIGQISSEVPQNLSASRPQDRQFILSSKKLLLSDSGFYLCACKTGGSNSPLHFGNGTRLTVT.

This chain joins TRBV27 and TRBJ1-2; D is perhaps TRBD1 (5 bases). In germline, CDR1 is MNHEY, CDR2 SMNVEV (reference sequence). V lost 2 bases and J 5 bases, leaving 9 bases between the germline ends. The CDR3 has 13 amino acids. Written as DNA, the CDR3 is TGTGCCAGCAGTTTAACGGGGGTTTATGGCTACACCTTC. This translates into CASSLTGVYGYTF.

J is TRBJ1-1 and V is TRBV7-8; weak D call: TRBD1 (5 bases). The germline gives CDR1 SGHVS, CDR2 FQNEAQ. CDR3 size: 13 residues. The V and J ends lost 4 bases and 9 bases respectively, with 15 bases between them. This CDR3 reads CASSSIPQGKAFF. The CDR3 nucleotides are TGTGCCAGCAGCTCGATACCCCAGGGTAAAGCTTTCTTT.

The chain has TRBV10-3 and TRBJ2-5, with D unresolved. CDR3 size: 17 residues. V dropped 8 bases and J dropped 3 bases, with 25 bases sitting between them. The germline CDR1 and CDR2 sequences are ENHRY and SYGVKD. The DNA of the CDR3 is TGTGCCATCGAATCATCCAAGGTACAGCCACTTAAAGAGACCCAGTACTTC. It specifies CAIESSKVQPLKETQYF.